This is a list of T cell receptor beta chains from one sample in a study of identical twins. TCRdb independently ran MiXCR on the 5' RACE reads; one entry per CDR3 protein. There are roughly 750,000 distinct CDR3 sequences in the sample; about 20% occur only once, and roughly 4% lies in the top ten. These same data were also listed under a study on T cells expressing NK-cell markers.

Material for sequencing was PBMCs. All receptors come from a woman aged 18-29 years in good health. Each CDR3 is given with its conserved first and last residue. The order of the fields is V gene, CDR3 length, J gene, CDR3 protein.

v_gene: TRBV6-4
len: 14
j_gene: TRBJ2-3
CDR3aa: CASSDQRGTDTQYF

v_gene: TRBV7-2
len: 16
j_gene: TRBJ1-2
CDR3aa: CASSLVGAATMYGYTF

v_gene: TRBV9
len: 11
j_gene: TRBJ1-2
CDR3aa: CASSSQGMSTF

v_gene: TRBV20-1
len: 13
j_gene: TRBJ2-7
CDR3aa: CSARASGNYEQYF

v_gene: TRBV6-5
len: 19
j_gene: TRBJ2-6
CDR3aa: CASSYRDRGFDSGANVLTF

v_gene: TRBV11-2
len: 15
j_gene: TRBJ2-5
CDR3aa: CASSSILAGEETQYF

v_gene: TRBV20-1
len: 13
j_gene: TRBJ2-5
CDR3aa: CSARAEVQETQYF

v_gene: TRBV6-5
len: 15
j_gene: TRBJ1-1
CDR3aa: CASSSSGTGVSEAFF

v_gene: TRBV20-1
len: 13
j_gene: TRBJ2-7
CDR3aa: CSARGTSGSEQYF

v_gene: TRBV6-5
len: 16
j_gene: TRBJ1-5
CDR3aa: CASSYADRGRNQPQHF

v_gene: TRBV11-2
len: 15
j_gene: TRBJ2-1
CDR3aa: CASSPPDSRSNEQFF

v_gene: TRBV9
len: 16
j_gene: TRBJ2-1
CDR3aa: CASSHFPQVSYNEQFF

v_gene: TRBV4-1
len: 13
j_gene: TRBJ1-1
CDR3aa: CASSQWGEAEAFF

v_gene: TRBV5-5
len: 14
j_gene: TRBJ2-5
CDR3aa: CASSLGSSQETQYF

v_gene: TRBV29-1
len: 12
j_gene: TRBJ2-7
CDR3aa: CSVGGGGHEQYF

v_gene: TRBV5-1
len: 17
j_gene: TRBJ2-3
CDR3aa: CASSGTSGFSSTDTQYF

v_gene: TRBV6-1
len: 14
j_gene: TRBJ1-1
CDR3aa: CASNAQGMNTEAFF

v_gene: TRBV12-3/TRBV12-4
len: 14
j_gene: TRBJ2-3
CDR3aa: CASGLAGSTDTQYF

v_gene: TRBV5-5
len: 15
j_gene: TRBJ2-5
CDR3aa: CASSPGRGDWETQYF

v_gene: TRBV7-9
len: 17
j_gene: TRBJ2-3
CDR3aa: CASSLFLGGLTGDTQYF

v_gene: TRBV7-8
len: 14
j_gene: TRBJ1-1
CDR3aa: CASSFPGLNTEAFF

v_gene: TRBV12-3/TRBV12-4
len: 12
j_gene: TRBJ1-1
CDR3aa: CASSPVNTEAFF

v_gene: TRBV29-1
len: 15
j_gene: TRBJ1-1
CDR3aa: CSVEGLGGDSTEAFF

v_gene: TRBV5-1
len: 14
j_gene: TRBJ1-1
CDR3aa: CASSPGRSNTEAFF

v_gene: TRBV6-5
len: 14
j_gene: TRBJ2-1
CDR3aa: CASSYLLTGPGRVF

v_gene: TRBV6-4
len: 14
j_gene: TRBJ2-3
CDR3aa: CASSATLGTDTQYF

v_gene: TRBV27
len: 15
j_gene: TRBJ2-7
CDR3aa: CASSSREAITSEQYF

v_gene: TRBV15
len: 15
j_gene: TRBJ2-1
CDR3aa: CATSRDRGISNEQFF

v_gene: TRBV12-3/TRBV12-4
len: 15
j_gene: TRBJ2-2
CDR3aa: CASSFGGARTGELFF

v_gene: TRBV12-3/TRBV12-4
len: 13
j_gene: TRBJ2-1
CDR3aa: CASTRSAYNEQFF

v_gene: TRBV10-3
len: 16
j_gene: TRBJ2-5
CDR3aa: CAISESNTGLQETQYF